The entry below gives a single T cell receptor beta chain sequence along with its context. Which antigen it targets is not known. Base qualities are not at hand, and no much larger clone is one base apart. This specimen comes from a study of cytomegalovirus exposure and HLA in healthy donors (dated by TCRdb to the late 2010s). About the investigation overall: An earlier analysis of approximately 600 of the donors reported 250 to 300 Gb of sequence data and some 100 million unique TCR beta sequences from some 180 million T cells. Donor age, sex, ethnicity and CMV serostatus were collected together with the repertoire data. A handful of DR-DQ haplotypes were handled as single units for association and clustering because linkage in the cohort was strong. Among some 410 genotyped donors of the cohort, an average of around 250,000 unique TCR beta nucleotide sequences was sequenced per donor, of which 15% to 20% were non-productive. The number of donors typed differed by locus, with about 629-630 for A, B, C, DRB1 and DQB1, 522 for DQA1, 606 for DPA1, and 472 for DPB1. In a later analysis, previously published TCR beta repertoires from hundreds of donors were re-analyzed and high-resolution HLA genotyping was added so that TCR occurrence patterns could be studied. The aim of the study was to test whether cataloging public T cell receptors could identify signatures of past pathogen exposure. An earlier analysis of some 600 of the donors applied high-throughput TCR beta sequencing to assess whether each TCR beta V gene segment acted as functional or pseudogenic. An early release that covered roughly 600 HLA-typed donors contained approximately 300 gigabases of sequencing data and about 84 million unique TCR sequences. The study profiled the T cell repertoires of fewer than 850 subjects by immunosequencing and related them to cytomegalovirus serostatus. A separate validation cohort of 100 to 150 different subjects was used in addition to the roughly 620-subject first cohort. Among the roughly 370 genotyped donors, around 81% belonged to the genetic ancestry cluster associated with self-reported Caucasian donors. To predict cytomegalovirus infection status, the study combined high-throughput TCR immunosequencing, statistical association of individual TCRs with disease status, and machine learning. In the later analysis, no new phenotypic data were used to find candidate immune exposures; instead, reliance was placed on TCR beta sequences and their occurrence across donors. Both class I and class II loci were covered by HLA typing, at four-digit resolution. In a later genetic analysis, genome-wide SNP genotypes for 398 of the 666 donors were used, and that subset was treated as a discovery cohort. All discovery cohort repertoires had been generated on a single sequencing platform.

On the study overall, not on this receptor specifically: Compared with equally common non-associated chains, HLA-associated TCR beta chains in a later analysis were more clonally expanded and had lower generation probabilities. When HLA alleles, especially DR and DQ, strongly co-occurred, TCR associations were difficult to assign to individual alleles. The only immune exposure information available for the cohort was CMV serostatus. A later analysis associated 16,951 TCR beta sequences with specific HLA alleles at a false discovery rate of 0.05. Correlated functional status among segregating V segments might reflect linkage disequilibrium, but an unknown experimental factor could not be ruled out. The cohort was sequenced for TCR beta chains only, and without alpha or paired-chain data the features that could be detected were limited. Broadly in line with IMGT annotations, most TCR beta V segments showed up in productive rearrangements about 87% or about 30% of the time in an earlier analysis of some 590 of the donors. In a later genetic analysis, fewer N-insertions in productive TCRs were reported among donors in an Asian-associated ancestry cluster than the 666-donor mean. HLA typing was unavailable for some donors at each locus, so association tests used only the typed subset. V-gene and J-gene trimming of TCR beta chains was associated with a missense DCLRE1C variant in a later genetic analysis, and the association was replicated in an independent cohort. A cluster of highly shared sequence variants was judged likely to represent a technical artifact of the sequencing pipeline. A total of about 150 TCR beta chains were listed by the study as associated with cytomegalovirus. A later analysis found that most CMV-associated TCR beta chains appeared HLA-restricted, with HLA associations seemingly driven largely by CMV exposure. A further reported finding was that TCR beta sequences accurately predicted the HLA-A and HLA-B alleles for most subjects in the first cohort. Roughly 17 rarely observed V segments, including chromosome 9 orphons, were excluded from the earlier analysis of some 590 of the donors because counts were too low. Some IMGT-functional V segments, including TRBV6-2 and TRBV6-3, could not be distinguished by the 87-base-pair reads and were therefore excluded. Most TCR sequences were observed very rarely across donors, whereas some public TCRs were present in many individuals. In vitro tests confirmed that a few of the cytomegalovirus-associated TCR beta chains recognize cytomegalovirus antigens. According to a later analysis, parvovirus B19, influenza, CMV and Epstein-Barr virus appeared linked to several top co-occurrence clusters. It was suggested by the authors that the approach could potentially be generalized to other disease states and immunological phenotypes. Cytomegalovirus status was reported to be diagnosed by the classifier with high specificity and sensitivity in both the original and validation cohorts. Roughly uniform sequencing depth across donors was assumed in presence/absence analyses, although this assumption may not hold. According to a later analysis, TCR association rates differed among HLA loci, with DRB1 alleles showing the most associated TCRs and HLA-C alleles showing the fewest.

The cohort comprised 710 or so healthy bone marrow donors. At the time of sampling, all cohort members were nominally healthy, though unrecorded immune exposures were likely present. CMV serostatus was positive for about 270 and negative for about 50% of the roughly 700 cohort members, and was not recorded for this donor. A peripheral blood sample was collected from each donor, and TCR beta sequencing was performed on peripheral blood mononuclear cells. Genomic DNA was extracted from the blood cell samples with the Qiagen DNeasy Blood Extraction Kit. Receptor libraries were prepared by the immunoSEQ multiplex PCR assay. A mixture of 60 forward primers for TCR Vbeta segments and 13 reverse primers for TCR Jbeta segments was used in the multiplex PCR. Amplification of the CDR3 region of rearranged TCR beta genes was performed with a multiplex PCR assay on genomic DNA. The Illumina HiSeq System was used to sequence the amplified TCR beta libraries as 87-base-pair reads. Per the authors' processing: A later analysis tallied around 87 million unique TCR beta chains across the 700 or so repertoires, and about 10 million of those chains were shared by two or more donors. Raw reads were error-corrected and collapsed into unique sequences by a nearest-neighbor algorithm in which closely related sequences were merged to remove PCR and sequencing errors. V, D and J gene segments were assigned by aligning CDR3 sequences to IMGT reference sequences. Each retained sequence needed at least a six-nucleotide match to both a V gene segment and a J gene segment. Rearrangements were called productive when the CDR3 lacked stop codons and stayed in frame with V and J; all others were non-productive. CDR3 was defined according to IMGT convention as the region running from the second conserved V-encoded cysteine to the conserved J-encoded phenylalanine. The earlier analysis of 500 to 750 of the donors excluded any sequence lacking an unambiguous match to a single V gene segment. In an earlier analysis of a few hundred of the donors, V segments were called functional above 56.7% productive rearrangements and were called segregating when the between-donor standard deviation exceeded 5%. A statistical classification framework was built for diagnosing cytomegalovirus status from the catalog of TCR beta chain sequences. V and J gene assignment, in a later analysis, came from comparing TCR nucleotide sequences with IMGT/GENE-DB human TR gene sequences. A later analysis assigned CDR3 sequences and most-parsimonious VDJ recombination scenarios with the TCRdist pipeline. A later analysis defined each TCR beta chain by its CDR3 amino acid sequence plus V-gene family, and excluded reads lacking a unique V-gene family. As a way to deal with suspected cross-contamination and a sequencing artifact, a later analysis dropped roughly 620 nucleotide sequences that were highly shared and had low generation probability. A later analysis calculated a clonal expansion index for each public chain from normalized within-repertoire ranks of inferred template counts. A later analysis computed generation probabilities with a VDJ recombination model fitted to out-of-frame rearrangements, and checked the results against IGoR. A later analysis scored TCR-TCR, TCR-HLA and TCR-CMV co-occurrence with hypergeometric tests, applying a repertoire-size bias correction to TCR pairs. In a later analysis, false discovery rates were estimated by permuting HLA or CMV assignments 20 times. In a later analysis, co-occurring TCRs were grouped using DBSCAN, and TCRdist sequence similarity was added for clustering within HLA-allele-positive subsets. For co-occurrence clustering, repertoires with fewer than 30,000 or more than 120,000 public chains were excluded, along with roughly 5 repertoires with anomalous nucleotide sharing. TCRdb took over this immuneACCESS table, retaining in-frame rearrangements with V and J assigned. Such tables are incomplete; in checked studies, under half of the missing clones stem from an unresolved V gene, and the remainder is unexplained. V and J calls and clone size are as listed in that table; D and trimming were resolved from the DNA. In all, the sample holds about 110,000 clones, and over 60% of those were seen once. The top ten clonotypes cover less than 4% of the sample.

The germline V gene provides CDR1 SGHRS and CDR2 YFSETQ. The CDR3 goes from the cysteine to the phenylalanine over 14 residues. Of all the DNA, just the CDR3 is kept, 42 bases in frame from base 1. Trimming takes 4 bases from V and 1 base from J, and the germline ends sit 10 bases apart. The sample consisted of PBMCs. The sequence is built from TRBV5-1 and TRBJ2-3, with TRBD2 tentatively as D gene (6 bases match). The sequence derives from a human donor in good health. In nucleotides, the sequence is TGCGCCAGCAGCACCGGGACTGGCACAGATACGCAGTATTTT. Translation gives CASSTGTGTDTQYF.